The sequence of this T cell receptor (beta chain) was determined in a study of T cells after somatic rescue of genetic block. TCRdb's copy holds only in-frame clones and misses some; the assay was immunoSEQ multiplex PCR. The top ten hold under 4% of the sample, which has over 55,000 clones, around 92% seen once. The CDR3 spans 13 residues. Per germline, CDR1 MNHEY and CDR2 SVGAGI. The V end was cut by 7 bases, the J end by 3 bases, with 10 bases between. The clonotype was recovered from a man in his forties. The chain uses TRBV6-5 and TRBJ1-5, with D perhaps matching TRBD1 (6 bases). Sequencing used peripheral blood mononuclear cells (PBMCs). The CDR3 DNA reads as TGTGCCAGCATCGGACAGCTCAATCAGCCCCAGCATTTT. Protein sequence: CASIGQLNQPQHF.